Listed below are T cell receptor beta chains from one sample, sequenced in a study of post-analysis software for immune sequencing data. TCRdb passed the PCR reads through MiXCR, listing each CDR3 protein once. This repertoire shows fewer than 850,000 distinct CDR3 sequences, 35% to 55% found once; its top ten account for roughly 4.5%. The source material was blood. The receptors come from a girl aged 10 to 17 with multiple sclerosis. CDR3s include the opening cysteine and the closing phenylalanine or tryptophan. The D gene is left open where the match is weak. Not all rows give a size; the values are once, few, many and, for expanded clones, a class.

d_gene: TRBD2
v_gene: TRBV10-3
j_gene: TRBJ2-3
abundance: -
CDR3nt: TGTGCCGCCTCAAGAGCGGGAGGGGATACGCAGTATTTT
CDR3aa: CAASRAGGDTQYF

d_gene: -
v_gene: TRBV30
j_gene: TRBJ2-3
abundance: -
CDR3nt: TGTGCCTGGAGGCCGTTGGGTCCCACAGATACGCAGTATTTT
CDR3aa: CAWRPLGPTDTQYF

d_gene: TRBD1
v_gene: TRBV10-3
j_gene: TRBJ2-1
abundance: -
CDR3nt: TGTGCCATCAGGGCGACAGGGTCCCATGAGCAGTTCTTC
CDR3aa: CAIRATGSHEQFF

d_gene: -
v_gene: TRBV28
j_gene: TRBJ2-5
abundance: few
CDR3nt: TGTGCCAGCCTTCGGGTGGGAGAGACCCAGTACTTC
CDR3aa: CASLRVGETQYF

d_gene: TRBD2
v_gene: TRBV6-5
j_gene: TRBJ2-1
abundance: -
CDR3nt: TGTGCCAGCAGTCAACTAGCGGCTGCCTACAATGAGCAGTTCTTC
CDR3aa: CASSQLAAAYNEQFF

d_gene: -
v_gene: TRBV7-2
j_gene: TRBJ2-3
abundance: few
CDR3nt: TGTGCCAGCAGTCACGCCCAAGGTTTCACAGATACGCAGTATTTT
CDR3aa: CASSHAQGFTDTQYF

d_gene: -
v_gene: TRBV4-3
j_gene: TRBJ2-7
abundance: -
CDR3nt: TGCGCCAGCAGCCAAGGGACATACGCCTACGAGCAGTACTTC
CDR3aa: CASSQGTYAYEQYF

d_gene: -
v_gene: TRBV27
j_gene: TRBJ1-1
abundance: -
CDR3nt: TGTGCCAGCAGTTTAGTGGGGGGACGGACTGAAGCTTTCTTT
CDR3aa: CASSLVGGRTEAFF

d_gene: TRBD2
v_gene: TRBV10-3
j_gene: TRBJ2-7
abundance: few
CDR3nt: TGTGCCATCAGTGACCCGCGGACTAGCGGGAGTTACGAGCAGTACTTC
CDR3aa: CAISDPRTSGSYEQYF

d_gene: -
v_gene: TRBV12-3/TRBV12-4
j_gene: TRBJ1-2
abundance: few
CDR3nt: TGTGCCAGCAGTCCTGGCGGGATGCGGAATTATGGCTACACCTTC
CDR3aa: CASSPGGMRNYGYTF

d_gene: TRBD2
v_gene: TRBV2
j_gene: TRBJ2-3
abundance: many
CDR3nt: TGTGCCAGCAGCCTGGATCGACTAGCGGGAAGAGATACGCAGTATTTT
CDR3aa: CASSLDRLAGRDTQYF

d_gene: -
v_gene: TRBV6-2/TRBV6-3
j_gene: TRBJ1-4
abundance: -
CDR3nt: TGTGCCAGCAGCAACAGGAGGGGCGAACCAACTAATGAAAAACTGTTTTTT
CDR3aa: CASSNRRGEPTNEKLFF

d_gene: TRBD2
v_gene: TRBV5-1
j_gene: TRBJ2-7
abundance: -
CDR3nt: TGCGCCAGCAGCTGGGGGACGGGGGGGACCTACGAGCAGTACTTC
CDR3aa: CASSWGTGGTYEQYF

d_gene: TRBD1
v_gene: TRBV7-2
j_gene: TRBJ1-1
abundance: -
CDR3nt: TGTGCCAGCAGCTTGCCGGGGACAGGCTTTACTGAAGCTTTCTTT
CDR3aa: CASSLPGTGFTEAFF

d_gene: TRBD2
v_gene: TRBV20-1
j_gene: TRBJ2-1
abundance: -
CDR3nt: TGCAGTGCTAGAGATCCGGGACTAGCGGGCTCACTGGCCCACAATGAGCAGTTCTTC
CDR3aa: CSARDPGLAGSLAHNEQFF

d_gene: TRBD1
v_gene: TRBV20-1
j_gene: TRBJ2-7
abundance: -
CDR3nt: TGCAGTGCTAGTGGGGCAGGGGGCGCAGTCAACGAGCAGTACTTC
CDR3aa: CSASGAGGAVNEQYF

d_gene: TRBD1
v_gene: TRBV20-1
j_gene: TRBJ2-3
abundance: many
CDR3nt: TGCAGTGCTAGCACAGTGGGACAGAACACAGATACGCAGTATTTT
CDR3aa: CSASTVGQNTDTQYF

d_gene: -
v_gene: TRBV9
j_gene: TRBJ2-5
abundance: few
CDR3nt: TGTGCCAGCAGCGCCCAGGGACTTTTTCAAGAGACCCAGTACTTC
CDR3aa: CASSAQGLFQETQYF

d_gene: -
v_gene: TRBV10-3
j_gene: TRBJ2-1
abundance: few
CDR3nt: TGTGCCATCAGTCGGAGCGGCAATGAGCAGTTCTTC
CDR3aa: CAISRSGNEQFF

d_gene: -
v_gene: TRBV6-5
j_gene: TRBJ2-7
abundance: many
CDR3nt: TGTGCCAGCAGTACACCCTACGAGCAGTACTTC
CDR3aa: CASSTPYEQYF

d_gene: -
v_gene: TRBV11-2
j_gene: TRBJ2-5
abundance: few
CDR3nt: TGTGCCAGCAGACCTCTAGCGACTAGGGGTGAGACCCAGTACTTC
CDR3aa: CASRPLATRGETQYF

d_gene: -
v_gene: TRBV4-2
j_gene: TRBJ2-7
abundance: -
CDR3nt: TGTGCCAGCAGCCAAGAAGGGAAAGGGTCCTACGAGCAGTACTTC
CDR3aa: CASSQEGKGSYEQYF

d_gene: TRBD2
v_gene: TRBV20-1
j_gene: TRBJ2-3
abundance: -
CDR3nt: TGCAGTGCTAGCCCAGCGGGAATAACAGATACGCAGTATTTT
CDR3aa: CSASPAGITDTQYF

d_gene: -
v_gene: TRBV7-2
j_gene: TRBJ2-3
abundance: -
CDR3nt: TGTGCCAGCAGCTTAGATCCCCTGGGAACGCAGTATTTT
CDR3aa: CASSLDPLGTQYF

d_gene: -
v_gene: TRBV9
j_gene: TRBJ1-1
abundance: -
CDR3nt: TGTGCCAGCAGCGCCGGGACAAGTGGGCCCTGGGACACTGAAGCTTTCTTT
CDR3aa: CASSAGTSGPWDTEAFF

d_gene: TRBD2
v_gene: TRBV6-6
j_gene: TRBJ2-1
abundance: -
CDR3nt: TGTGCCAGCAGTTACTCGACCCTAGCGGGAGCGAACAATGAGCAGTTCTTC
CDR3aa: CASSYSTLAGANNEQFF

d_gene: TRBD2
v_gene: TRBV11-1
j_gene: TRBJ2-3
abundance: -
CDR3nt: TGTGCCAGCAGCCCTAGCGGAGCCTTCACGGATACGCAGTATTTT
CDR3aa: CASSPSGAFTDTQYF

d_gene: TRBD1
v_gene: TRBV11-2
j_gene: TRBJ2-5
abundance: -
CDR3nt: TGTGCCAGCAGCGCCTGGGACAGAAAAGTGGGGGAGACCCAGTACTTC
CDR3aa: CASSAWDRKVGETQYF

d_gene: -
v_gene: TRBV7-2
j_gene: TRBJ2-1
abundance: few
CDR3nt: TGTGCCAGCAGCTTAGGAACCTTGCTGAATGAGCAGTTCTTC
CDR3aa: CASSLGTLLNEQFF

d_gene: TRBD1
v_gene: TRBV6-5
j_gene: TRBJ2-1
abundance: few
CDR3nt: TGTGCCAGCAGCCATTGGGACAGGGGCTCCTACAATGAGCAGTTCTTC
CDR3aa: CASSHWDRGSYNEQFF

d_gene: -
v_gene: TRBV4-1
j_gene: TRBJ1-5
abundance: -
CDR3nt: TGCGCCAGCAGCCAAGACGGAGGGGGGAGAGATCAGCCCCAGCATTTT
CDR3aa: CASSQDGGGRDQPQHF